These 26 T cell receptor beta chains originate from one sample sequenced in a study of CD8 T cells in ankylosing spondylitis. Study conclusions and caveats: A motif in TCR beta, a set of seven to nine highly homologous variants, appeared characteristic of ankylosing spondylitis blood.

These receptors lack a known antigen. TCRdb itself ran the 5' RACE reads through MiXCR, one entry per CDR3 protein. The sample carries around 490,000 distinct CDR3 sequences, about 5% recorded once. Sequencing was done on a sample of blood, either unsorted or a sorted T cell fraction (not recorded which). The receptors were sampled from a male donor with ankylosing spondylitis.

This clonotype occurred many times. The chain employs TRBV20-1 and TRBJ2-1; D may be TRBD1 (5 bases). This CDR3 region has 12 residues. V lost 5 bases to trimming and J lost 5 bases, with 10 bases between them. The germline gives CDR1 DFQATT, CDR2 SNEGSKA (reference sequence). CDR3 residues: CSADGQNNEQFF. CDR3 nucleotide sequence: TGCAGTGCTGATGGACAAAACAATGAGCAGTTCTTC.

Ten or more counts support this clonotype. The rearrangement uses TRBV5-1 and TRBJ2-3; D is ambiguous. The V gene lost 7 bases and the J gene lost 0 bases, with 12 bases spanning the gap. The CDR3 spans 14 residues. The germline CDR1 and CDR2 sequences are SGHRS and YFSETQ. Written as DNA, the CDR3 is TGCGCCAGCTCACGGCCAGCTAGCACAGATACGCAGTATTTT. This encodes CASSRPASTDTQYF. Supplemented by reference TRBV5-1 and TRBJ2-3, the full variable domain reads KAGVTQTPRYLIKTRGQQVTLSCSPISGHRSVSWYQQTPGQGLQFLFEYFSETQRNKGNFPGRFSGRQFSNSRSEMNVSTLELGDSALYLCASSRPASTDTQYFGPGTRLTVL.

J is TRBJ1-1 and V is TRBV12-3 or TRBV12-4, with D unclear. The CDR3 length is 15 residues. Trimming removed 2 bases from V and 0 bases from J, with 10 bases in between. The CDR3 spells CASSLNLDLNTEAFF. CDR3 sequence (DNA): TGTGCCAGCAGTTTAAACCTGGACTTGAACACTGAAGCTTTCTTT.

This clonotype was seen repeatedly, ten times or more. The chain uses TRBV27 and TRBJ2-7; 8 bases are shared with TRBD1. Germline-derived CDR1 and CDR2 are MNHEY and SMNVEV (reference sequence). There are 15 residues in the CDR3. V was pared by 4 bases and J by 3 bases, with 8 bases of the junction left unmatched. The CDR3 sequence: CASSSAGGLFYEQYF. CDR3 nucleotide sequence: TGTGCCAGCAGTTCCGCAGGGGGCCTCTTCTACGAGCAGTACTTC.

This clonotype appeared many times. The CDR3 spells CSVRKGTVINEQFF. CDR3 in DNA: TGCAGTGTCAGAAAAGGGACAGTAATCAATGAGCAGTTCTTC. J is TRBJ2-1 and V is TRBV20-1, with 7 bases matching TRBD1. CDR1 and CDR2 from the germline V gene are DFQATT and SNEGSKA (reference sequence). The CDR3 totals 14 residues. V lost 7 bases and J lost 6; bases outside the gene matches: 12.

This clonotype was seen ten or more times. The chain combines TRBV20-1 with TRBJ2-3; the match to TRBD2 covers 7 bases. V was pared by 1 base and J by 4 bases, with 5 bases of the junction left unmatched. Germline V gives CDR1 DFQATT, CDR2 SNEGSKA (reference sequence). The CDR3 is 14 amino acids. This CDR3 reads CSARARGFSDTQYF. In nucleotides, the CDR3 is TGCAGTGCTAGAGCGCGGGGGTTCTCAGATACGCAGTATTTT.

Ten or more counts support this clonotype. The CDR3, as DNA: TGTGCCAGCAGCTTACTTTACAATCAGCCCCAGCATTTT. Protein product: CASSLLYNQPQHF. This chain connects TRBV7-2 to TRBJ1-5; D not certain. Trimming pared 2 bases from V and 3 bases from J, leaving 5 bases between. The CDR3 covers 13 residues. The germline gives CDR1 SGHTA, CDR2 FQGNSA.

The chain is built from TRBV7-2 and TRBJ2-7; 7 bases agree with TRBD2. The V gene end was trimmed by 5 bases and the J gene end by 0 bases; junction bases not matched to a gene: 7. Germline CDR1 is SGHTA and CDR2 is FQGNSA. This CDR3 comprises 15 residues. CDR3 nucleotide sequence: TGTGCCAGCAGCGCCGTGGGGGGGAGCTCCTACGAGCAGTACTTC. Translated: CASSAVGGSSYEQYF.

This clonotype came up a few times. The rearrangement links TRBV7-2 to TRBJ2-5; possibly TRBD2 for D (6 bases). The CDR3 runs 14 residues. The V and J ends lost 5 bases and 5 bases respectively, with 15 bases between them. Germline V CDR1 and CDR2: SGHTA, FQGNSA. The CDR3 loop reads CASSLILGGETQYF. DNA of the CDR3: TGTGCCAGCAGCCTGATTTTAGGAGGGGAGACCCAGTACTTC.

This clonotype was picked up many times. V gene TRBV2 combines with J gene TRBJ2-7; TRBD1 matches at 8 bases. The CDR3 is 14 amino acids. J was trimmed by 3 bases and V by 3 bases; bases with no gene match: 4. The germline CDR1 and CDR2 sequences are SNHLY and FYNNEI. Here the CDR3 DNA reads TGTGCCAGCAGTGACTGGACAGGGATCTACGAGCAGTACTTC. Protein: CASSDWTGIYEQYF.

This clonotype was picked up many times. The CDR3 DNA reads TGCGCCAGCAGCCAAGGACAGCACCGCACAGATACGCAGTATTTT. Translation gives CASSQGQHRTDTQYF. This rearrangement joins TRBV4-3 to TRBJ2-3; maybe TRBD1 (5 bases). In germline, CDR1 is LGHNA, CDR2 YSLEER. The CDR3 spans 15 residues. Trimming left V 1 base short and J 1 base short, with 9 bases between.

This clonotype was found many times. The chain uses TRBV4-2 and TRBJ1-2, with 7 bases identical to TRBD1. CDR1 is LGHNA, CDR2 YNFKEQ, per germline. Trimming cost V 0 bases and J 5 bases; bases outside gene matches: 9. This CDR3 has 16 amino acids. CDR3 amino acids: CASSQERGGQSYGYTF. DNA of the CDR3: TGTGCCAGCAGCCAAGAAAGGGGGGGACAGTCTTATGGCTACACCTTC.

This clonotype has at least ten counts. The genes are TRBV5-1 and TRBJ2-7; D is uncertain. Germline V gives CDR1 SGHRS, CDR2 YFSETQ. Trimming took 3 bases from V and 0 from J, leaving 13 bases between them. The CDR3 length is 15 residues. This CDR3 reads CASSSLDRLSYEQYF. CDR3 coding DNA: TGCGCCAGCAGCTCGTTAGATCGCCTCTCCTACGAGCAGTACTTC.

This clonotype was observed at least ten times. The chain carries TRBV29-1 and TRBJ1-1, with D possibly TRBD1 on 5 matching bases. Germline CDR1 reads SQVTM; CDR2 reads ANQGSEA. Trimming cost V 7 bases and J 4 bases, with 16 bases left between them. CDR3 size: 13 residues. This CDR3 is CSDSGPGGTEAFF. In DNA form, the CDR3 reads TGCAGCGATTCGGGGCCCGGGGGCACTGAAGCTTTCTTT.

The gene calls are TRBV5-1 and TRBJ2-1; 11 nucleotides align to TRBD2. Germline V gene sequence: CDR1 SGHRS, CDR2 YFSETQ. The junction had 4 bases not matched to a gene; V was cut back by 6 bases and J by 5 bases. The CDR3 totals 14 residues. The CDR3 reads CASNKLAGDNEQFF. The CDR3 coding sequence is TGCGCCAGCAATAAACTAGCGGGGGACAATGAGCAGTTCTTC.

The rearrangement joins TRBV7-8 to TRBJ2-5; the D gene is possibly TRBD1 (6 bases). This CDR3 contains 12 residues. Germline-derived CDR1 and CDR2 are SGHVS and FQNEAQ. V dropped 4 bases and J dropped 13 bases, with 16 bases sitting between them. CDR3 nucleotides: TGTGCCAGCAGCTCCGGGACACTGAGTCGGTACTTC. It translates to CASSSGTLSRYF. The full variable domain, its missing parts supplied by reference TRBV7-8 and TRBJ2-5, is GAGVSQSPRYKVAKRGQDVALRCDPISGHVSLFWYQQALGQGPEFLTYFQNEAQLDKSGLPSDRFFAERPEGSVSTLKIQRTQQEDSAVYLCASSSGTLSRYFGPGTRLLVL.

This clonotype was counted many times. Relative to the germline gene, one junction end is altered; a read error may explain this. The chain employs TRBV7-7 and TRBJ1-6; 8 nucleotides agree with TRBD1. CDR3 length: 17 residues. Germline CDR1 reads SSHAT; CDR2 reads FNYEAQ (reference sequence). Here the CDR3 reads CASSRPPGQVPGSPLHF. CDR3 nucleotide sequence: TGTGCTAGCAGCCGCCCACCGGGACAGGTGCCGGGTTCACCCCTCCACTTT.

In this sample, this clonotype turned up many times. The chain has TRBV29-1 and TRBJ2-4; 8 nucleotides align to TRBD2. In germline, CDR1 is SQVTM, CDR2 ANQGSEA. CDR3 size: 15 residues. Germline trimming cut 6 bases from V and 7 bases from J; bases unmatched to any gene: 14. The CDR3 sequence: CSVALGRGGRNIQYF. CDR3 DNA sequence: TGCAGCGTCGCCCTAGGACGGGGGGGCCGGAACATTCAGTACTTC.

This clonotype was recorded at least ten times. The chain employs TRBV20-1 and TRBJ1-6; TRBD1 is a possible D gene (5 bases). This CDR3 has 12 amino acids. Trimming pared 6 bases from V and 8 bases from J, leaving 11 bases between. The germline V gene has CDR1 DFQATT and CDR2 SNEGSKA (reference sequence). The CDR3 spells CSAGGGDSPLHF. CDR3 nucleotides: TGCAGTGCGGGGGGGGGTGATTCACCCCTCCACTTT.

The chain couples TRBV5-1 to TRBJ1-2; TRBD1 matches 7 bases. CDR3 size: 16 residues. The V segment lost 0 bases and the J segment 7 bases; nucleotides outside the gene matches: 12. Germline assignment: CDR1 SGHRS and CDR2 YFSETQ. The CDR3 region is CASSLATAGGTVGYTF. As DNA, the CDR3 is TGCGCCAGCAGCTTGGCTACTGCGGGCGGGACAGTTGGCTACACCTTC.

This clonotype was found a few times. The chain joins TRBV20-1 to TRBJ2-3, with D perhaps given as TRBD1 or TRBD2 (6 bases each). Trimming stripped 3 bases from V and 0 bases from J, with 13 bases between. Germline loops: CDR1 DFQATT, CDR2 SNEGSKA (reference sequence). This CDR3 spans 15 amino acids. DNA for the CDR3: TGCAGTGCTAGGGAGGGGGGAGCTAGCACAGATACGCAGTATTTT. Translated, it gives CSAREGGASTDTQYF.

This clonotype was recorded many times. The CDR3 DNA follows: TGTGCCAGCAGCCCCGTTTGGGGGGGAACCGGGGAGCTGTTTTTT. Amino acids: CASSPVWGGTGELFF. J is TRBJ2-2 and V is TRBV11-2; 7 bases are shared with TRBD2. J gave up 5 bases and V 5 bases, and 8 bases lay outside the gene matches. The CDR3 length is 15 residues. Germline V lookup: CDR1 SGHAT, CDR2 FQNNGV.

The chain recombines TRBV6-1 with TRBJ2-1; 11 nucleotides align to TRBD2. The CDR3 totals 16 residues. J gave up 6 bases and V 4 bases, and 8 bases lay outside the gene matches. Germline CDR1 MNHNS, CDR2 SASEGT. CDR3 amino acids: CASSGVLAGVPNEQFF. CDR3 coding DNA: TGTGCCAGCAGTGGAGTACTAGCGGGAGTCCCCAATGAGCAGTTCTTC.

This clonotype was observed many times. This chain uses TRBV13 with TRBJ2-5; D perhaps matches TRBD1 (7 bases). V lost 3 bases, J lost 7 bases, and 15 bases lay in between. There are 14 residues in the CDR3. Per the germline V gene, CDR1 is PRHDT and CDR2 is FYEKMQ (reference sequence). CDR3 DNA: TGTGCCAGCAGCTTCGGCGGGACAGCTTTGACCCAGTACTTC. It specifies CASSFGGTALTQYF.

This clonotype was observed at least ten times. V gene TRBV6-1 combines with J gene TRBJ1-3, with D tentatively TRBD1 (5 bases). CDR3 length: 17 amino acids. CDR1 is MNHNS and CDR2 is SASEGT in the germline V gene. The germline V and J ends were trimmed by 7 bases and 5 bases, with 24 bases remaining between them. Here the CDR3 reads CASNPPMWDVRRNTIYF. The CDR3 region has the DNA TGTGCCAGCAACCCTCCGATGTGGGACGTTCGAAGAAACACCATATATTTT.

CDR3 bases: TGTGCCTGGAGCGATATAGCAGAAAATGTGAGACCCTACGAGCAGTACTTC. As protein: CAWSDIAENVRPYEQYF. The gene calls are TRBV30 and TRBJ2-7, with no clear D. Trimming left V 3 bases short and J 2 bases short, with 23 bases between. This CDR3 has 17 residues. Germline CDR1 is GTSNPN and CDR2 is SVGIG (reference sequence).